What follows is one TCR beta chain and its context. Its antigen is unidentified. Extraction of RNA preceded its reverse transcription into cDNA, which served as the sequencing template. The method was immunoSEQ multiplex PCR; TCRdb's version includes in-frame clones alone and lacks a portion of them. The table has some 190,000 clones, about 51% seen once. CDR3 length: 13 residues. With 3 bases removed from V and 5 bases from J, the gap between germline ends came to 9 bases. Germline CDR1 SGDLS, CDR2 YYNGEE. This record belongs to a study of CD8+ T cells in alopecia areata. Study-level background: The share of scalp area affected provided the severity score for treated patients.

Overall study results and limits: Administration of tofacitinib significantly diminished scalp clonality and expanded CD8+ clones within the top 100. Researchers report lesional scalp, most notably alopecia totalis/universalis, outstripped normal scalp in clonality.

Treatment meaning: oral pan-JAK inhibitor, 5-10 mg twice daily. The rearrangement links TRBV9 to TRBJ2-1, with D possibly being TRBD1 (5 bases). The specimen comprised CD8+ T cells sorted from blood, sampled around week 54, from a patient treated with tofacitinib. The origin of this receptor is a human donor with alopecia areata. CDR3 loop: CASSGTGNNEQFF. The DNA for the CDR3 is TGTGCCAGCAGCGGAACAGGTAACAATGAGCAGTTCTTC.